This T cell receptor beta chain appears in the sequencing data of a study of cytomegalovirus exposure and HLA in healthy donors. Study-level background: HLA-typed donors were the source of 82 million or so unique TCRs, which an early data release held.

Trimming took 0 bases from V and 6 from J; bases not matched to a gene: 2. The CDR3 consists of 14 residues. Germline loops: CDR1 SGDLS, CDR2 YYNGEE. Turning to this clone: Its antigen remains unknown.

A multiplex PCR was run with 60 Vbeta primers and 13 Jbeta primers. The table came from immunoSEQ multiplex PCR; TCRdb's copy has only in-frame clones and leaves some out. The sample includes fewer than 250,000 clones, around 83% of them seen just once. Regarding the study as a whole: A previous analysis found most TCR beta V segments productive roughly 87% or roughly 30% of the time. Upon later analysis, HLA-associated TCR beta chains proved more clonally expanded than other, equally common chains.

The source is a man between 40 and 49 years old in good health and CMV-seropositive. The gene calls are TRBV9 and TRBJ2-1; 8 nucleotides match TRBD2. Sequencing was carried out using PBMCs. CDR3 region: CASSVDLAGNEQFF. The CDR3 nucleotides are TGTGCCAGCAGCGTAGACCTAGCGGGCAATGAGCAGTTCTTC.